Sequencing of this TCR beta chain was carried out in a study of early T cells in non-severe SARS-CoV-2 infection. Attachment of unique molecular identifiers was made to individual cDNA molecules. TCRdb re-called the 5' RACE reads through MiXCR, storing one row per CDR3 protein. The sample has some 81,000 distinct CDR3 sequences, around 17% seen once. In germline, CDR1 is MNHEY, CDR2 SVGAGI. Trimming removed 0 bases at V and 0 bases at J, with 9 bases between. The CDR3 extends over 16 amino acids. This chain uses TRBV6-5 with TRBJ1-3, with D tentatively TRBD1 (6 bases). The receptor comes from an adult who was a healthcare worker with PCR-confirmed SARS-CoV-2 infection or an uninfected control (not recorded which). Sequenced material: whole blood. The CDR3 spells CASSYSGGTSGNTIYF. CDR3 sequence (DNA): TGTGCCAGCAGTTACTCAGGGGGGACCTCTGGAAACACCATATATTTT.